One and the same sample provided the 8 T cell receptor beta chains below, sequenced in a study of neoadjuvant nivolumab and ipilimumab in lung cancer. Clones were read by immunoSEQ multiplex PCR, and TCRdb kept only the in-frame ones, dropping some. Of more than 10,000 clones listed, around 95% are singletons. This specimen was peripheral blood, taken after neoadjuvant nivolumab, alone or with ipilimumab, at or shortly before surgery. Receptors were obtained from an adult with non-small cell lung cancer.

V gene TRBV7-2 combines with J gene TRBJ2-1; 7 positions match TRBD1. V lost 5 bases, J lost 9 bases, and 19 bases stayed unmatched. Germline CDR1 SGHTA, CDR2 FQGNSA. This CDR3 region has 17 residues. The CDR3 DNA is TGTGCCAGCAGCGCCCGGACAGGAGAGCGTCGGGCGGGTGAGCAGTTCTTC. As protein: CASSARTGERRAGEQFF.

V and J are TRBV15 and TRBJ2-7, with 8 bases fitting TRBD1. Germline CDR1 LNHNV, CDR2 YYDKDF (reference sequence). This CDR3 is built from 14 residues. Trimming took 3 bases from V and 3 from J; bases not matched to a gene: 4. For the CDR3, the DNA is TGTGCCACCAGCAGGGACAGGGATAGCTACGAGCAGTACTTC. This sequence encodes CATSRDRDSYEQYF.

In DNA form, the CDR3 reads TGTGCCAGCACTGAGGACAGGGTAGCCAAAAACATTCAGTACTTC. It encodes CASTEDRVAKNIQYF. This chain connects TRBV2 to TRBJ2-4, with 8 nucleotides matching TRBD1. Trimming took 7 bases from V and 0 from J; bases not matched to a gene: 5. The V gene's germline CDR1 is SNHLY and CDR2 FYNNEI. The CDR3 is 15 amino acids. Variable domain in full (rest from reference TRBV2 and TRBJ2-4): EPEVTQTPSHQVTQMGQEVILRCVPISNHLYFYWYRQILGQKVEFLVSFYNNEISEKSEIFDDQFSVERPDGSNFTLKIRSTKLEDSAMYFCASTEDRVAKNIQYFGAGTRLSVL.

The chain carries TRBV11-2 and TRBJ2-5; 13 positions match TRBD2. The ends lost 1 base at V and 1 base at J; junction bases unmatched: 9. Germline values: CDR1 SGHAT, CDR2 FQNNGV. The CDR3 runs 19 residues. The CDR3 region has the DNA TGTGCCAGCAGCTTAGTCCCCGGGACTAGCGGGATCCCCCAAGAGACCCAGTACTTC. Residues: CASSLVPGTSGIPQETQYF.

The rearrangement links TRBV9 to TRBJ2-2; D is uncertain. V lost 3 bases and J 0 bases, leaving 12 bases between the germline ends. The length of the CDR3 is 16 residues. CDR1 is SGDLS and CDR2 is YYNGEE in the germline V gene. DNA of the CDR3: TGTGCCAGCAGCGGGGGTGTCTGGGCGAACACCGGGGAGCTGTTTTTT. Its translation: CASSGGVWANTGELFF.

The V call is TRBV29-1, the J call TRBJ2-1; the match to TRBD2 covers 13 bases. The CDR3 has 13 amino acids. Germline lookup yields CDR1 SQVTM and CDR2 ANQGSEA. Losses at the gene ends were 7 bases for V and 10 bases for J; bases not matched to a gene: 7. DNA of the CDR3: TGCAGCGCCCACACTAGCGGGAGGGGGGAGCAGTTCTTC. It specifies CSAHTSGRGEQFF.

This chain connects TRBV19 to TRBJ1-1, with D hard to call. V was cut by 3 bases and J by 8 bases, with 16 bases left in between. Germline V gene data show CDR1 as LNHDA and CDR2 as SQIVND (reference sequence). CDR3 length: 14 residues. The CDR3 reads CASSILTRGGEAFF. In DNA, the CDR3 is TGTGCCAGTAGTATTTTGACGCGGGGAGGGGAAGCTTTCTTT.

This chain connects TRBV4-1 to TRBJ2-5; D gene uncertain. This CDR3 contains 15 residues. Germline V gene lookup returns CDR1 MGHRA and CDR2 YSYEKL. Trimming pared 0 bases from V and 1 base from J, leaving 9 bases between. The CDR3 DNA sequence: TGCGCCAGCAGCCAAGAAAGGCCAATCCAAGAGACCCAGTACTTC. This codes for CASSQERPIQETQYF.